This T cell receptor beta chain appears in the sequencing data of a study of T cell changes during pregnancy in multiple sclerosis. Assay: immunoSEQ multiplex PCR; the TCRdb copy retains only in-frame clones and omits some. The table includes 20,000 to 25,000 clones, more than 75% detected once. Germline loops: CDR1 MNHEY, CDR2 SMNVEV (reference sequence). Unmatched junction bases numbered 2, after V lost 5 bases and J lost 0 bases. This CDR3 contains 14 residues. The sequencing used CD8+ T cells from peripheral blood mononuclear cells, collected after pregnancy. J is TRBJ2-7 and V is TRBV27; 9 bases are a match to TRBD2. This TCR derives from a female donor with multiple sclerosis, enrolled in a pregnancy study. CDR3 nucleotides: TGTGCCAGCAGTCTTAGCGGGAGCTCCTACGAGCAGTACTTC. Translated, it gives CASSLSGSSYEQYF.